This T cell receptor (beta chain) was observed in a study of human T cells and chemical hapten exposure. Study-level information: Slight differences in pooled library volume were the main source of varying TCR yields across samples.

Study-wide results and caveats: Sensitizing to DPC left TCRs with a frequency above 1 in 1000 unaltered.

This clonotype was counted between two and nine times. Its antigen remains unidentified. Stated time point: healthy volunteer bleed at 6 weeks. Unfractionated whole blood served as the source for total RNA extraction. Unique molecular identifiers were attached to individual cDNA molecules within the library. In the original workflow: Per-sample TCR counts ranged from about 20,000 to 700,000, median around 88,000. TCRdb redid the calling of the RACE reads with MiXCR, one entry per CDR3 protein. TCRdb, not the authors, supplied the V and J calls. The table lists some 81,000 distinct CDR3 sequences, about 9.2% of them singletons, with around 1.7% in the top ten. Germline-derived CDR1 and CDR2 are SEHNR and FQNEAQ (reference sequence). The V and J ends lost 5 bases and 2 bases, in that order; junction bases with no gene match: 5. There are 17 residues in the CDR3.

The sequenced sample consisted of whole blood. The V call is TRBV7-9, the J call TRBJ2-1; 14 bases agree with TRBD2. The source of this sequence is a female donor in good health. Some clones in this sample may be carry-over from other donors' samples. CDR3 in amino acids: CASSAGTSGGPYNEQFF. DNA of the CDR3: TGTGCCAGCAGCGCCGGGACTAGCGGGGGACCCTACAATGAGCAGTTCTTC.